The present T cell receptor (beta chain) was sequenced within a study of early T cells in non-severe SARS-CoV-2 infection. The CDR3 is 14 amino acids. Germline V lookup: CDR1 SGHRS, CDR2 YFSETQ. With V trimmed by 3 bases and J by 6 bases, 8 bases remained unmatched. This clonotype was observed a handful of times. One entry per CDR3 protein results from TCRdb running MiXCR on the 5' RACE reads. The sample has around 110,000 distinct CDR3 sequences, around 10% seen once; the top ten hold more than 6.5%. This TCR was sampled from an adult who was a healthcare worker with PCR-confirmed SARS-CoV-2 infection or an uninfected control (not recorded which). The specimen was whole blood. The gene calls are TRBV5-1 and TRBJ1-2, with 7 bases matching TRBD1. This CDR3 is CASSWGQGVDGYTF. In DNA form, the CDR3 reads TGCGCCAGCAGCTGGGGCCAGGGGGTAGATGGCTACACCTTC. The full variable domain, completed using reference TRBV5-1 and TRBJ1-2, is KAGVTQTPRYLIKTRGQQVTLSCSPISGHRSVSWYQQTPGQGLQFLFEYFSETQRNKGNFPGRFSGRQFSNSRSEMNVSTLELGDSALYLCASSWGQGVDGYTFGSGTRLTVV.